This T cell receptor beta chain stems from a study of blood T cell repertoires in COVID-19. There are 14 residues in the CDR3. Germline CDR1 is LNHDA and CDR2 is SQIVND (reference sequence). The ends lost 6 bases at V and 4 bases at J; junction bases unmatched: 4. In the authors' workflow: Nucleated cell number was recorded as an estimate derived from reference gene primer amplification. Sequencing was performed with immunoSEQ multiplex PCR; in TCRdb, only in-frame clones are kept and a portion is missing. Clone size and the V and J calls come from that table; the DNA yielded D and trimming. The table records 140,000 to 150,000 clones, roughly 87% of them present only once.

The source material was peripheral blood. This rearrangement joins TRBV19 to TRBJ2-3; 10 nucleotides match TRBD2. The source is a woman between 45 and 60 years old with acute or convalescent COVID-19. The DNA for the CDR3 is TGTGCCAGTAGAGCGGGAGGGCCCGCAGATACGCAGTATTTT. Translation: CASRAGGPADTQYF.